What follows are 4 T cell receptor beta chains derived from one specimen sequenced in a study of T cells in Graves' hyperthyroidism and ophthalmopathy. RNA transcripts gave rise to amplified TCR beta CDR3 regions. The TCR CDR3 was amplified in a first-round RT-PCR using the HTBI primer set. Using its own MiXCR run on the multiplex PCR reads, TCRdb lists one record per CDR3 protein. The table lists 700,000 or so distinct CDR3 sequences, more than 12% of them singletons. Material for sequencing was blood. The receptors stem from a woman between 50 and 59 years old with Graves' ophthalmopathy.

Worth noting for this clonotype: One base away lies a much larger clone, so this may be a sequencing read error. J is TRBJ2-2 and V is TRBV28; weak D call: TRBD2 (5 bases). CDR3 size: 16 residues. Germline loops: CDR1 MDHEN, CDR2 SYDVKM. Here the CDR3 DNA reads TGTGCCAGCAGCATGGCGTGGGGTGCGAACACCGGGGAGCTGCTTTTT. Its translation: CASSMAWGANTGELLF.

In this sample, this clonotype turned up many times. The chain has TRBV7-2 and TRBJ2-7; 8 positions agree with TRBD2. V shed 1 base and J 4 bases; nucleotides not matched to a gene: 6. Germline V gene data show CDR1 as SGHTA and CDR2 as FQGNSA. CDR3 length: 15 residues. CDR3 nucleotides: TGTGCCAGCAGCTTAGAGGCTAGCGGGCGGTACGAGCAGTACTTC. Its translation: CASSLEASGRYEQYF.

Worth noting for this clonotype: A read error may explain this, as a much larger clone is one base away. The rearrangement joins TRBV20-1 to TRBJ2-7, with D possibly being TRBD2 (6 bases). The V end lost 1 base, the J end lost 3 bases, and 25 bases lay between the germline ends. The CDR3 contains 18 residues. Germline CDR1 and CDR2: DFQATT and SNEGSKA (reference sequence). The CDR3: CSARGGGTQFLSVYEQYF. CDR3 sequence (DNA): TGCAGTGCTAGAGGCGGCGGGACCCAATTTCTTTCGGTCTACGAGCAGTACTTC.

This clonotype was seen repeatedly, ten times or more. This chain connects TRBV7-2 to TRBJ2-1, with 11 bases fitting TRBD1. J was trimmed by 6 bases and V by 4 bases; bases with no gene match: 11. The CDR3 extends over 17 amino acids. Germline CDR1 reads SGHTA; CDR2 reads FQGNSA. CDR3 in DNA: TGTGCCAGCAGCTGGGAAGGACAGGGGGCGCGAAGCAATGAGCAGTTCTTC. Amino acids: CASSWEGQGARSNEQFF.